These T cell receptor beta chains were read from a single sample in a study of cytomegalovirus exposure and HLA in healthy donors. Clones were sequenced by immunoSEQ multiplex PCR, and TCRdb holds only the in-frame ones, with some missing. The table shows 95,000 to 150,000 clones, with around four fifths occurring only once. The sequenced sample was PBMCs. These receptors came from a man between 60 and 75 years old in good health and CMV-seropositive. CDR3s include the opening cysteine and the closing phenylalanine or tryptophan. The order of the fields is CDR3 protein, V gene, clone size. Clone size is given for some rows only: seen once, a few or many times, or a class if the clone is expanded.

CASSKTTGGFEKLFF | TRBV5-1 | NA
CASSGGQGGEKLFF | TRBV25-1 | few
CASSRGQGFPGELFF | TRBV27 | NA
CASSPLAASYNEQFF | TRBV18 | once
CASSEGLNSYNEQFF | TRBV7-6 | NA
CASSLGTSGGALYNEQFF | TRBV7-9 | NA
CAYILGRAYQETQYF | TRBV30 | NA
CASSEALAGAGNSPLHF | TRBV6-1 | NA
CATSREGQSINEQFF | TRBV15 | NA
CASSQSREETQYF | TRBV4-2 | NA
CASSRGLAGTGELFF | TRBV19 | once
CASKTTGGNTEAFF | TRBV5-1 | NA
CASRSGTMNTEAFF | TRBV27 | once
CASSLMPGEQYF | TRBV11-2 | few
CASSFAGEQPQHF | TRBV5-5 | NA
CASSPPFNTEAFF | TRBV18 | NA
CASSTQGGQGHEVNTEAFF | TRBV19 | NA
CASSPTIGLAPEYF | TRBV5-4 | few
CASSLRGRRGTGELFF | TRBV7-2 | NA
CAITPTSGSGSVGELFF | TRBV10-3 | NA
CASSRTGGSSLGYTF | TRBV27 | NA
CAWSAPGRGNQPQHF | TRBV30 | NA
CASSSATGNTNEQYF | TRBV5-6 | NA
CASSLVGQNNEQFF | TRBV7-8 | NA
CASSLALAGSGGELFF | TRBV7-6 | NA
CASSITSEQYF | TRBV28 | NA
CASSLWTAYNEKLFF | TRBV11-2 | NA
CASSLGQGPYEQYF | TRBV11-2 | few
CASSPPGGGPYNEQFF | TRBV18 | NA
CASMGTSQETQYF | TRBV6-1 | once
CASSERASQGGTGELFF | TRBV2 | NA
CASSPSIGAFSYEQYF | TRBV7-7 | NA
CASKGQSLNQPQHF | TRBV2 | NA
CASSPPPSPTGELFF | TRBV7-9 | NA
CASSKEGSGTGQPRGVEQYF | TRBV21-1 | NA
CASSLVVATDTQYF | TRBV5-8 | NA
CASSSLDSNYGYTF | TRBV5-1 | NA
CAISDAYEQYF | TRBV10-3 | NA
CASSPQPTGTYEQYF | TRBV19 | NA
CASSPGQDSLYGYTF | TRBV7-8 | NA
CASSLKTGLAGYNEQFF | TRBV27 | NA
CASSLARQGSSGNTIYF | TRBV7-9 | NA